This TCR beta chain was found in a study of beta chain features in type 1 diabetes. Overall study results and limits: TCRB repertoires of naive, central memory and Treg cells appeared more similar among patients than among healthy donors.

Germline CDR1 reads SNHLY; CDR2 reads FYNNEI. This CDR3 has 16 amino acids. The V end lost 6 bases, the J end lost 0 bases, and 15 bases lay between the germline ends. Sorting that relied on CD45RO/CCR7/CD25/CD127/CD95/CD27 yielded CD4+ naive, central memory, regulatory and stem cell-like memory cells. The entirety of the isolated RNA underwent reverse transcription, so expressed TCRB transcripts were sequenced. Assay: immunoSEQ multiplex PCR; the TCRdb copy retains only in-frame clones and omits some. The sample shows hundreds of thousands of clones, about an eighth of them seen only once. For this clone: Its antigen is unknown.

V gene TRBV2 combines with J gene TRBJ2-4; unclear D gene. Sequencing was done on a sample of naive CD4+ T cells from blood. The receptor was derived from a woman aged 18-30 years in good health. The CDR3 DNA reads as TGTGCCAGCAGAGGATTTTGGGATCTAGCCAAAAACATTCAGTACTTC. Translating it yields CASRGFWDLAKNIQYF.